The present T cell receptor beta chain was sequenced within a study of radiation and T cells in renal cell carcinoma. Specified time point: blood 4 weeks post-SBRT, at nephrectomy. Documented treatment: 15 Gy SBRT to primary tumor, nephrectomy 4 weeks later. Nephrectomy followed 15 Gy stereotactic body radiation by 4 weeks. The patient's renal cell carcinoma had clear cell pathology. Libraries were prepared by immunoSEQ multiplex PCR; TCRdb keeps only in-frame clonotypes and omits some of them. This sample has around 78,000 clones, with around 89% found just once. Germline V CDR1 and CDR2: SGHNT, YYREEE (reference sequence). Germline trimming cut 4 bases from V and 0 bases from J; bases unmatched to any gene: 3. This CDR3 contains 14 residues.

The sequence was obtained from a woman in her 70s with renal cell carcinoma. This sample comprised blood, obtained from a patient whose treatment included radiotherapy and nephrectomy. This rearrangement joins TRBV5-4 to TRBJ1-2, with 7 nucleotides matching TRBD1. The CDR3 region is CASSPGQPNYGYTF. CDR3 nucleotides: TGTGCCAGCAGCCCGGGACAGCCTAACTATGGCTACACCTTC.